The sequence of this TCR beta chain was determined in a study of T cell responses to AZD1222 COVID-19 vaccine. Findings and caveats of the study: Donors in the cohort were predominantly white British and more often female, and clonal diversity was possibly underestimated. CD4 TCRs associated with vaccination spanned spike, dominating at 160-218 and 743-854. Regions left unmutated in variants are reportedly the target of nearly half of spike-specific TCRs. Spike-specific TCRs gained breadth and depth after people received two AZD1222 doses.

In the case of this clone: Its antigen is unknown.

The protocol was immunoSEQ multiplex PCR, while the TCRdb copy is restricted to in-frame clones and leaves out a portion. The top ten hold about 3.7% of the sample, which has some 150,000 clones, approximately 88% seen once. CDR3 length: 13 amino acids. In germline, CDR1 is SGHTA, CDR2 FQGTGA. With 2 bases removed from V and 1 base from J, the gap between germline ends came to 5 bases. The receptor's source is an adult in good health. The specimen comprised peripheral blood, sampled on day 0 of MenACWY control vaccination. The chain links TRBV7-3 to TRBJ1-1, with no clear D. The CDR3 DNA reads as TGTGCCAGCAGCTTAGGCACGAACACTGAAGCTTTCTTT. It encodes CASSLGTNTEAFF.